This TCR beta chain was documented in a study of control samples from healthy donors and cancer patients. The sample holds one count of this clone. V was pared by 8 bases and J by 4 bases, with 11 bases of the junction left unmatched. Germline values: CDR1 LGHDT, CDR2 YNNKEL (reference sequence). This CDR3 has 17 residues. The protocol was immunoSEQ multiplex PCR, while the TCRdb copy is restricted to in-frame clones and leaves out a portion. The profile covers tens of thousands of clones, with 88% appearing a single time and under 15% taken by the ten largest. Sequencing was carried out using blood. V and J are TRBV3-1 (or the pseudogene TRBV3-2) and TRBJ2-2; TRBD2 matches at 12 bases. The TCR comes from a woman between 70 and 85 years old in good health. CDR3 protein: CASGVTSGGTRTGELFF. The CDR3 nucleotides read TGTGCCAGCGGAGTTACTAGCGGGGGGACTCGCACCGGGGAGCTGTTTTTT.